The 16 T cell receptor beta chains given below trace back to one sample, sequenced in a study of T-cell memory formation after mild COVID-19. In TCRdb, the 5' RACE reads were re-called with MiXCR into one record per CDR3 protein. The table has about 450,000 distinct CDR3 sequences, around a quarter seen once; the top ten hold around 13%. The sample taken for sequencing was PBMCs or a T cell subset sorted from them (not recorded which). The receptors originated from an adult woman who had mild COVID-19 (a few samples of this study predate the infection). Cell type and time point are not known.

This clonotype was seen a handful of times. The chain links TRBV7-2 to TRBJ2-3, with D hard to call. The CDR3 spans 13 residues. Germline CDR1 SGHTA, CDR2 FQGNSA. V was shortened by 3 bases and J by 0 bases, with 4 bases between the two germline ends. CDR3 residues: CASSFPSTDTQYF. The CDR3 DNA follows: TGTGCCAGCAGCTTCCCTAGCACAGATACGCAGTATTTT.

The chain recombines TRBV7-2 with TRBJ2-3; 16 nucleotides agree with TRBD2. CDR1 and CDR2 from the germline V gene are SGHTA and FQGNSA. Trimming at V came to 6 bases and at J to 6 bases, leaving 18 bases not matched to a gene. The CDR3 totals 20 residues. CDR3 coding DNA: TGTGCCAGCAGTTCTCCCGGGACTAGCGGGAGGGGCCTTCCTACGGATACGCAGTATTTT. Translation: CASSSPGTSGRGLPTDTQYF.

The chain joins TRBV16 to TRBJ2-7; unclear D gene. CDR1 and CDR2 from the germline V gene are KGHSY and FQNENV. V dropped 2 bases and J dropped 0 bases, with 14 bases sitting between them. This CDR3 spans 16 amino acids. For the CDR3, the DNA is TGTGCCAGCAGCCAAGTCCCAGTAAGTTTCTCCTACGAGCAGTACTTC. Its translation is CASSQVPVSFSYEQYF.

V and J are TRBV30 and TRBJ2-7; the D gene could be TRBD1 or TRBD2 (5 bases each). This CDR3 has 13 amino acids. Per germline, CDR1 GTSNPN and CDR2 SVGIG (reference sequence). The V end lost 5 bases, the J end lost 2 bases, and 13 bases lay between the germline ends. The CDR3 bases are TGTGCCTGGGAAGGGACCTATACCTACGAGCAGTACTTC. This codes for CAWEGTYTYEQYF.

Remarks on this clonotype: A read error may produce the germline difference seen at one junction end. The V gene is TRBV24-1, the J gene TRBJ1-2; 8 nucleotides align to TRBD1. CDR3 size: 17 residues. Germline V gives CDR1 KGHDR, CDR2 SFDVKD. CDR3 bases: TGTACCACCAGTGATAGGACGGACAGGGCGGGCGGCTATGGCTACACCTTC. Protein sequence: CTTSDRTDRAGGYGYTF.

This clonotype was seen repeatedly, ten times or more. CDR3 bases: TGTGCCAGCAGTTACCAAAACAATGAGCAGTTCTTC. Translating it yields CASSYQNNEQFF. The chain couples TRBV6-2 or TRBV6-3 to TRBJ2-1; D is unclear. The CDR3 is made up of 12 amino acids. Germline V gene data show CDR1 as MNHEY and CDR2 as SVGEGT. Deletions cut 2 bases from V and 5 bases from J, with 4 bases between.

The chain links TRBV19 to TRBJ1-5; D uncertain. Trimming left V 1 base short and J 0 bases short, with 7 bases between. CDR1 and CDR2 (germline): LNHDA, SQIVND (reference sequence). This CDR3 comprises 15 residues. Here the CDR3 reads CASSIGSYSNQPQHF. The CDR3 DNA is TGTGCCAGTAGTATAGGCTCATATAGCAATCAGCCCCAGCATTTT.

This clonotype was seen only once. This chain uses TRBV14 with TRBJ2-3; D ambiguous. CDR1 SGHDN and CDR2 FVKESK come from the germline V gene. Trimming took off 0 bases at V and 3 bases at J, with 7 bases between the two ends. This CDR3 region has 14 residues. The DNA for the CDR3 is TGTGCCAGCAGCCAAGAGATCCCGACAGATACGCAGTATTTT. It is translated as CASSQEIPTDTQYF.

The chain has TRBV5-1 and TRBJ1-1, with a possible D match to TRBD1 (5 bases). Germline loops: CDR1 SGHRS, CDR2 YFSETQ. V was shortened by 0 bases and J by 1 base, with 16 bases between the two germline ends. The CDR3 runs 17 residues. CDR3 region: CASSLAFSGHPNTEAFF. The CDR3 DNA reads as TGCGCCAGCAGCTTGGCCTTCTCCGGACACCCGAACACTGAAGCTTTCTTT.

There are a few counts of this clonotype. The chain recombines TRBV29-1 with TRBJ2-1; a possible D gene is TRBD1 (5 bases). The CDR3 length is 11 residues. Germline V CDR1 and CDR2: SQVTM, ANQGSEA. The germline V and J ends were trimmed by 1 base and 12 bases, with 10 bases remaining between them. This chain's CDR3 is CSVEVAQGQFF. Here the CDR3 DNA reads TGCAGCGTTGAAGTAGCCCAGGGGCAGTTCTTC.

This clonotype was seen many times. The CDR3 nucleotides read TGTGCCAGCAGCTTAAGGACAGCCTCTGGAAACACCATATATTTT. Amino acid sequence: CASSLRTASGNTIYF. The chain carries TRBV13 and TRBJ1-3; TRBD1 might be the D (6 bases). The CDR3 consists of 15 residues. V was clipped by 2 bases and J by 0 bases, with 8 bases between them. Germline CDR1 reads PRHDT; CDR2 reads FYEKMQ (reference sequence).

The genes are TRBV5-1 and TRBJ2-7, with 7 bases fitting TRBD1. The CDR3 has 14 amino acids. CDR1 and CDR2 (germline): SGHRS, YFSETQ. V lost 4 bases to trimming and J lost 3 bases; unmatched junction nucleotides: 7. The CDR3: CASSPGTEIYEQYF. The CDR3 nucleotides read TGCGCCAGCAGCCCCGGGACAGAGATCTACGAGCAGTACTTC.

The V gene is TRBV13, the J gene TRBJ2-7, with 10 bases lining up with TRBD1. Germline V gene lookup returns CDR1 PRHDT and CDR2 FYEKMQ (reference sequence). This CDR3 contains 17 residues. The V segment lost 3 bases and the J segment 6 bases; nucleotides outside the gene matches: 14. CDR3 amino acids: CASSFLIRDRGPREQYF. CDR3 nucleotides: TGTGCCAGCAGCTTCCTAATCCGGGACAGGGGACCCCGCGAGCAGTACTTC.

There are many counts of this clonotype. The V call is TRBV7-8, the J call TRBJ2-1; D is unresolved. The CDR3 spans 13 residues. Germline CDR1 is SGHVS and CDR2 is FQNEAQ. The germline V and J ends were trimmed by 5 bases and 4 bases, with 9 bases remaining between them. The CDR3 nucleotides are TGTGCCAGCAGCACCCGTCCGTACAATGAGCAGTTCTTC. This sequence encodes CASSTRPYNEQFF.

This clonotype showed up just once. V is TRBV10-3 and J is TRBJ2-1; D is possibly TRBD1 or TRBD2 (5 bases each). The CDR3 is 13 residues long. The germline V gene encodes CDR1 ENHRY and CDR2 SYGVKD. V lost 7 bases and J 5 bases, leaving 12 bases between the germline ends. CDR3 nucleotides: TGTGCCATCAAACCGGGACCCGACAATGAGCAGTTCTTC. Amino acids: CAIKPGPDNEQFF.

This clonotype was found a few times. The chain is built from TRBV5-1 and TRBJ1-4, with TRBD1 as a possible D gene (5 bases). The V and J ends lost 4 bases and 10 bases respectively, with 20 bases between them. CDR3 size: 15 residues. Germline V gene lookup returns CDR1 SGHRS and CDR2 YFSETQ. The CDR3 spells CASSLDGGEGRKLFF. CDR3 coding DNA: TGCGCCAGCAGCCTCGATGGGGGAGAAGGGAGAAAACTGTTTTTT.